One and the same sample provided the 15 T cell receptor beta chains below, sequenced in a study of blood T cell repertoires in COVID-19. Data came from immunoSEQ multiplex PCR; TCRdb stores just in-frame clones and leaves some out. The table records approximately 220,000 clones, 89% of them present only once. The material sequenced was PBMCs or T cells enriched from blood (not recorded which). The receptors were gathered from a woman younger than 45 with acute COVID-19.

The chain employs TRBV5-1 and TRBJ1-2; D is ambiguous. This CDR3 is built from 14 residues. Trimming pared 4 bases from V and 5 bases from J, leaving 15 bases between. Germline V CDR1 and CDR2: SGHRS, YFSETQ. The CDR3 nucleotides read TGCGCCAGCAGCAACAGCGGACGGGCTTATGGCTACACCTTC. Its protein is CASSNSGRAYGYTF.

This clone has more than one count but fewer than ten. The chain employs TRBV5-6 and TRBJ1-1, with D uncertain. The length of the CDR3 is 14 residues. Trimming cost V 2 bases and J 5 bases, with 13 bases left between them. CDR1 is SGHDT, CDR2 YYEEEE, per germline. The CDR3 loop reads CASSFSRSRTEAFF. The DNA of the CDR3 is TGTGCCAGCAGCTTTAGCCGGTCTCGGACTGAAGCTTTCTTT.

The CDR3 nucleotides read TGTGCCAGTAGTGCGACGACAGGGGGAGGGCCAGATACGCAGTATTTT. Protein: CASSATTGGGPDTQYF. V and J are TRBV19 and TRBJ2-3, with TRBD1 matching over 9 bases. The CDR3 totals 16 residues. The germline V gene encodes CDR1 LNHDA and CDR2 SQIVND (reference sequence). The trim removed 5 bases at V and 4 bases at J, leaving 10 bases unmatched.

The chain combines TRBV6-5 with TRBJ2-2, with D unresolved. The CDR3 is made up of 15 amino acids. V lost 2 bases and J 0 bases, leaving 7 bases between the germline ends. The germline V gene has CDR1 MNHEY and CDR2 SVGAGI. The CDR3 loop reads CASSYPGSNTGELFF. CDR3 sequence (DNA): TGTGCCAGCAGTTACCCAGGCTCGAACACCGGGGAGCTGTTTTTT.

The rearrangement uses TRBV9 and TRBJ2-2; TRBD2 is a possible D gene (5 bases). Germline lookup yields CDR1 SGDLS and CDR2 YYNGEE. The CDR3 has 15 amino acids. V was pared by 0 bases and J by 6 bases, with 12 bases between. CDR3 sequence: CASSVVASRPGELFF. CDR3 coding DNA: TGTGCCAGCAGCGTAGTGGCTAGCCGTCCCGGGGAGCTGTTTTTT.

This clone was picked up a small number of times. The rearrangement uses TRBV19 and TRBJ1-5; the D gene is possibly TRBD1 (5 bases). The CDR3 contains 11 residues. Trimming pared 10 bases from V and 15 bases from J, leaving 19 bases between. Germline CDR1 and CDR2: LNHDA and SQIVND (reference sequence). The DNA of the CDR3 is TGTGCCACCTCTCCTGGCGGGGACCGGCATTTT. Residues: CATSPGGDRHF.

The rearrangement uses TRBV11-2 and TRBJ1-1, with TRBD1 as a possible D gene (6 bases). The CDR3 totals 14 residues. V lost 5 bases and J 5 bases, leaving 15 bases between the germline ends. Germline V gene data show CDR1 as SGHAT and CDR2 as FQNNGV. The chain's CDR3 is CASSPRGGRTEAFF. CDR3 DNA sequence: TGTGCCAGCAGCCCCCGGGGGGGGCGGACTGAAGCTTTCTTT.

The V and J genes are TRBV19 and TRBJ2-7; 9 positions match TRBD1. In germline, CDR1 is LNHDA, CDR2 SQIVND (reference sequence). The CDR3 is made up of 15 amino acids. Trimming cost V 1 base and J 6 bases; bases outside gene matches: 7. Written as DNA, the CDR3 is TGTGCCAGTAGTATAGGGGGACAGGGATGGGCCGAGCAGTACTTC. Amino acids: CASSIGGQGWAEQYF.

This clone has only a few counts. This chain connects TRBV5-5 to TRBJ2-6; 7 nucleotides match TRBD1. This CDR3 has 18 residues. V shed 6 bases, J shed 0 bases, and the junction held 12 bases outside the gene matches. Germline V gene sequence: CDR1 SGHKS, CDR2 YYEKEE (reference sequence). CDR3 in DNA: TGTGCCAGCACCTCCGGGACAGCTGACTTCTCTGGGGCCAACGTCCTGACTTTC. Translation gives CASTSGTADFSGANVLTF.

The chain recombines TRBV9 with TRBJ2-4; 8 bases match TRBD2. The CDR3 length is 17 residues. V dropped 0 bases and J dropped 0; count of bases not matched to a gene: 5. Germline CDR1 is SGDLS and CDR2 is YYNGEE. The CDR3 protein is CASSVAGGSSAKNIQYF. CDR3 nucleotides: TGTGCCAGCAGCGTAGCGGGAGGGAGCTCAGCCAAAAACATTCAGTACTTC.

This chain uses TRBV6-2 or TRBV6-3 with TRBJ2-3, with 10 bases fitting TRBD1. This CDR3 spans 19 amino acids. Germline V gene sequence: CDR1 MNHEY, CDR2 SVGEGT. V shed 4 bases, J shed 3 bases, and the junction held 16 bases outside the gene matches. Written as DNA, the CDR3 is TGTGCCAGCAGTTTCCCATTACAAACTGGACAGGGGGTAACAGATACGCAGTATTTT. This sequence encodes CASSFPLQTGQGVTDTQYF.

The chain links TRBV5-1 to TRBJ1-1; D ambiguous. The length of the CDR3 is 15 residues. Germline V gene data show CDR1 as SGHRS and CDR2 as YFSETQ. The V end was cut by 7 bases, the J end by 0 bases, with 16 bases between. For the CDR3, the DNA is TGCGCCAGCCAGGAGGCAGGACTATTGAACACTGAAGCTTTCTTT. It translates to CASQEAGLLNTEAFF.

This chain uses TRBV3-1 (or the pseudogene TRBV3-2) with TRBJ1-4, with 8 bases lining up with TRBD1. J was trimmed by 7 bases and V by 10 bases; bases with no gene match: 8. The CDR3 is 13 residues long. In germline, CDR1 is LGHDT, CDR2 YNNKEL (reference sequence). CDR3 nucleotide sequence: TGTGCCACCCTCGGACAGGGAGGTGAAAAACTGTTTTTT. Its protein product is CATLGQGGEKLFF.

The genes are TRBV4-3 and TRBJ2-3; TRBD2 aligns across 11 bases. With V trimmed by 4 bases and J by 5 bases, 17 bases remained unmatched. Germline values: CDR1 LGHNA, CDR2 YSLEER. This CDR3 is built from 19 residues. CDR3 residues: CASSPEPTGLAGAGDTQYF. Written as DNA, the CDR3 is TGCGCCAGCAGCCCAGAGCCCACTGGACTAGCGGGTGCAGGAGATACGCAGTATTTT.

The chain employs TRBV4-1 and TRBJ1-1; D ambiguous. This CDR3 region has 15 residues. Trimming took off 1 base at V and 0 bases at J, with 9 bases between the two ends. CDR1 and CDR2 (germline): MGHRA, YSYEKL. CDR3 sequence: CASSQGRVLNTEAFF. CDR3 in DNA: TGCGCCAGCAGCCAAGGCCGAGTACTGAACACTGAAGCTTTCTTT.